This T cell receptor beta chain was obtained from a study of cytomegalovirus exposure and HLA in healthy donors. Study at large: The Caucasian-associated ancestry cluster held 80% to 90% of roughly 400 genotyped donors.

The CDR3 extends over 16 amino acids. The trim removed 4 bases at V and 3 bases at J, leaving 12 bases unmatched. Germline CDR1 reads SGHDT; CDR2 reads YYEEEE. PCR involved 60 Vbeta and 13 Jbeta primers. Assay: immunoSEQ multiplex PCR; the TCRdb copy retains only in-frame clones and omits some. Among about 130,000 clones listed, approximately 78% were seen once. The V call is TRBV5-6, the J call TRBJ2-7, with 8 bases lining up with TRBD1. Sequencing input: PBMCs. This sequence originates from a man between 40 and 49 years old in good health and CMV-seronegative. The CDR3 DNA reads as TGTGCCAGCAGCAAGAGAATGACAGGGGTTAACTACGAGCAGTACTTC. Protein: CASSKRMTGVNYEQYF. Variable domain in full (rest from reference TRBV5-6 and TRBJ2-7): DAGVTQSPTHLIKTRGQQVTLRCSPKSGHDTVSWYQQALGQGPQFIFQYYEEEERQRGNFPDRFSGHQFPNYSSELNVNALLLGDSALYLCASSKRMTGVNYEQYFGPGTRLTVT.